A selection of T cell receptor beta chains follows, all from one sample in a study of cytomegalovirus exposure and HLA in healthy donors. The method was immunoSEQ multiplex PCR; TCRdb's version includes in-frame clones alone and lacks a portion of them. The repertoire holds tens of thousands of clones, with approximately 94% as singletons. Source material: PBMCs. The receptors were gathered from a woman aged 25-40 years in good health and CMV-seropositive. CDR3s include the opening cysteine and the closing phenylalanine or tryptophan. The D gene is left open where the match is weak. The size of a clone is reported for some rows only, either as once, few or many, or as a class for expanded clones.

v_gene,j_gene,abundance,d_gene,CDR3aa,CDR3nt
TRBV19,TRBJ1-2,.,.,CASSIDSSNYGYTF,TGTGCCAGTAGTATCGACAGTTCTAACTATGGCTACACCTTC
TRBV9,TRBJ2-2,.,.,CASSVVGTAGELFF,TGTGCCAGCAGCGTAGTGGGTACAGCCGGGGAGCTGTTTTTT
TRBV5-6,TRBJ1-3,.,TRBD1,CASSQTGVSGNTIYF,TGTGCCAGCAGCCAGACAGGGGTCTCTGGAAACACCATATATTTT
TRBV6-5,TRBJ1-1,.,.,CASSYSERWTEAFF,TGTGCCAGCAGTTACTCAGAGAGGTGGACTGAAGCTTTCTTT
TRBV4-3,TRBJ2-1,.,TRBD2,CASSQVLAGVDEQFF,TGCGCCAGCAGCCAAGTTCTAGCGGGAGTGGATGAGCAGTTCTTC
TRBV7-8,TRBJ2-5,.,TRBD2,CASSSGLDRETQYF,TGTGCCAGCAGCTCGGGACTAGATCGGGAGACCCAGTACTTC
TRBV6-5,TRBJ1-5,.,TRBD1,CASSYSNRGAQPQHF,TGTGCCAGCAGTTACTCGAACAGGGGCGCTCAGCCCCAGCATTTT
TRBV28,TRBJ1-4,.,TRBD1,CASSLQGRGEKLFF,TGTGCCAGCAGCCTACAGGGGCGCGGTGAAAAACTGTTTTTT
TRBV6-5,TRBJ1-1,.,.,CASSYTGTNTEAFF,TGTGCCAGCAGTTACACAGGGACGAACACTGAAGCTTTCTTT
TRBV5-1,TRBJ1-1,.,.,CASSLVGDTPREEAFF,TGCGCCAGCAGCTTGGTGGGGGACACCCCTCGAGAAGAAGCTTTCTTT
TRBV19,TRBJ1-2,.,.,CADLGGGKIYGYTF,TGTGCCGACCTAGGGGGGGGCAAAATCTATGGCTACACCTTC
TRBV6-6,TRBJ2-7,.,TRBD1,CASSPTQGAYEQYF,TGTGCCAGCAGCCCTACACAGGGGGCCTACGAGCAGTACTTC
TRBV27,TRBJ2-7,.,TRBD2,CASSLGGLVGYEQYF,TGTGCCAGCAGTTTAGGGGGACTAGTCGGGTACGAGCAGTACTTC
TRBV28,TRBJ1-5,.,.,CASSLPGERQPQHF,TGTGCCAGCAGTTTGCCAGGGGAGCGTCAGCCCCAGCATTTT
TRBV29-1,TRBJ1-1,.,.,CSAMNTEAFF,TGCAGCGCCATGAACACTGAAGCTTTCTTT
TRBV9,TRBJ1-1,.,TRBD1,CASSGGQGLGHTEAFF,TGTGCCAGCAGCGGGGGACAGGGGCTGGGGCACACTGAAGCTTTCTTT
TRBV7-8,TRBJ2-1,once,.,CASSLAAAAPSDEQFF,TGTGCCAGCAGCTTAGCGGCGGCGGCCCCGAGTGATGAGCAGTTCTTC
TRBV4-3,TRBJ1-3,.,TRBD1,CASSQTGGTGNTIYF,TGCGCCAGCAGCCAAACAGGGGGGACTGGAAACACCATATATTTT
TRBV28,TRBJ2-1,.,.,CASSTRGNEQFF,TGTGCCAGCAGTACCAGGGGCAATGAGCAGTTCTTC
TRBV6-1,TRBJ2-5,.,TRBD1,CASSKQGARETQYF,TGTGCCAGCAGTAAACAGGGGGCGCGAGAGACCCAGTACTTC
TRBV15,TRBJ2-3,.,.,CATSSRTSTDTQYF,TGTGCCACCAGCAGTAGGACTAGCACAGATACGCAGTATTTT
TRBV19,TRBJ2-1,once,TRBD1,CASSIGTGGFDEQFF,TGTGCCAGTAGTATCGGGACAGGGGGCTTCGATGAGCAGTTCTTC
TRBV30,TRBJ1-1,.,.,CAWTRQTNTEAFF,TGTGCCTGGACCCGACAGACGAACACTGAAGCTTTCTTT
TRBV4-3,TRBJ1-2,.,.,CASSIDRGANYGYTF,TGCGCCAGCAGCATAGACAGAGGAGCTAACTATGGCTACACCTTC
TRBV13,TRBJ1-5,.,TRBD1,CASSLTGLQPQHF,TGTGCCAGCAGTCTGACAGGGCTTCAGCCCCAGCATTTT
TRBV25-1,TRBJ1-1,.,.,CASSESWAGTEAFF,TGTGCCAGCAGTGAAAGTTGGGCGGGCACTGAAGCTTTCTTT
TRBV28,TRBJ1-1,.,TRBD1,CASSTLGTVEAFF,TGTGCCAGCAGTACTTTAGGGACAGTAGAAGCTTTCTTT
TRBV7-2,TRBJ2-7,.,.,CASSLGGSPVEQYF,TGTGCCAGCAGCTTAGGAGGGTCTCCTGTCGAGCAGTACTTC
TRBV10-2,TRBJ2-7,.,TRBD2,CASSDLAGAALLYF,TGCGCCAGCAGTGACCTAGCGGGAGCCGCCCTCCTGTACTTC
TRBV28,TRBJ1-1,.,.,CASSHGGGYTEAFF,TGTGCCAGCAGCCACGGGGGTGGGTACACTGAAGCTTTCTTT
TRBV30,TRBJ2-1,.,TRBD2,CAWAGRAYNEQFF,TGTGCCTGGGCGGGGAGGGCCTACAATGAGCAGTTCTTC
TRBV11-2,TRBJ2-5,.,.,CASSLMMAQETQYF,TGTGCCAGCAGCTTAATGATGGCACAAGAGACCCAGTACTTC
TRBV5-6,TRBJ2-6,.,.,CASSLLLGGSGANVLTF,TGTGCCAGCAGCTTGTTACTTGGGGGGTCTGGGGCCAACGTCCTGACTTTC
TRBV5-1,TRBJ2-1,.,TRBD2,CASKYSPAGASYNEQFF,TGCGCCAGCAAGTATTCCCCAGCGGGGGCCTCCTACAATGAGCAGTTCTTC
TRBV11-2,TRBJ1-4,once,TRBD1,CASSGRTGGKTNEKLFF,TGTGCCAGCAGCGGGCGGACAGGGGGCAAAACTAATGAAAAACTGTTTTTT
TRBV19,TRBJ2-5,.,.,CASSISSWRQETQYF,TGTGCCAGTAGTATTAGTTCCTGGCGGCAAGAGACCCAGTACTTC
TRBV4-1,TRBJ1-2,.,.,CASSQGVFGAGGYTF,TGCGCCAGCAGCCAAGGGGTATTTGGGGCAGGGGGCTACACCTTC
TRBV14,TRBJ2-7,.,TRBD1,CASSQDGGTGLGEQYF,TGTGCCAGCAGCCAAGATGGAGGGACAGGCCTAGGGGAGCAGTACTTC
TRBV9,TRBJ1-2,.,.,CASNVIDSNYGYTF,TGTGCCAGCAATGTTATTGACAGTAACTATGGCTACACCTTC
TRBV10-1,TRBJ1-5,.,TRBD1,CASSQGVGQPQHF,TGCGCCAGCAGTCAGGGGGTAGGTCAGCCCCAGCATTTT
TRBV5-1,TRBJ2-5,once,TRBD2,CASSAQPSGGGETQYF,TGCGCCAGCAGCGCTCAACCCAGCGGGGGGGGTGAGACCCAGTACTTC
TRBV10-2,TRBJ2-1,.,TRBD2,CASSETGTRGYNEQFF,TGCGCCAGCAGTGAAACCGGGACTAGGGGTTACAATGAGCAGTTCTTC
TRBV4-2,TRBJ2-3,.,TRBD1,CASSQGGQGSDTDTQYF,TGTGCCAGCAGCCAAGGGGGACAGGGATCGGACACAGATACGCAGTATTTT
TRBV11-2,TRBJ2-1,.,TRBD2,CASSLSASGSLVEQFF,TGTGCCAGCAGCTTATCTGCTAGCGGGAGTCTCGTTGAGCAGTTCTTC
TRBV21-1,TRBJ2-2,.,.,CASSNSQAGGPHTGELFF,TGTGCCAGCAGCAATTCCCAAGCGGGAGGGCCTCACACCGGGGAGCTGTTTTTT
TRBV30,TRBJ2-1,.,.,CAWRTLREVGRYNEQFF,TGTGCCTGGAGGACGCTCAGGGAAGTTGGACGGTACAATGAGCAGTTCTTC
TRBV19,TRBJ1-4,few,.,CASSINENEKLFF,TGTGCCAGTAGTATTAACGAGAATGAAAAACTGTTTTTT
TRBV7-2,TRBJ2-5,.,TRBD2,CASSLITGGGVETQYF,TGTGCCAGCAGCTTGATTACAGGCGGGGGTGTGGAGACCCAGTACTTC
TRBV19,TRBJ2-2,.,TRBD1,CASRGRSGELFF,TGTGCCAGCAGGGGGCGCTCCGGGGAGCTGTTTTTT
TRBV30,TRBJ1-4,.,TRBD1,CAWSHGQGVNEKLFF,TGTGCCTGGAGTCACGGACAGGGAGTTAATGAAAAACTGTTTTTT
TRBV28,TRBJ2-1,once,TRBD2,CASSFGLAGGGNEQFF,TGTGCCAGCAGTTTCGGTCTAGCGGGAGGAGGCAATGAGCAGTTCTTC
TRBV2,TRBJ2-1,.,.,CASSASEQFF,TGTGCCAGCAGTGCCTCTGAGCAGTTCTTC
TRBV19,TRBJ2-1,.,TRBD2,CASSIEGTSGMNEQFF,TGTGCCAGTAGTATAGAGGGGACTAGCGGGATGAATGAGCAGTTCTTC
TRBV7-8,TRBJ2-4,.,.,CASSLPRDIQYF,TGTGCCAGCAGCCTACCTCGGGACATTCAGTACTTC
TRBV19,TRBJ1-5,.,.,CASSTGLSNQPQHF,TGTGCCAGTAGTACGGGACTTAGCAATCAGCCCCAGCATTTT